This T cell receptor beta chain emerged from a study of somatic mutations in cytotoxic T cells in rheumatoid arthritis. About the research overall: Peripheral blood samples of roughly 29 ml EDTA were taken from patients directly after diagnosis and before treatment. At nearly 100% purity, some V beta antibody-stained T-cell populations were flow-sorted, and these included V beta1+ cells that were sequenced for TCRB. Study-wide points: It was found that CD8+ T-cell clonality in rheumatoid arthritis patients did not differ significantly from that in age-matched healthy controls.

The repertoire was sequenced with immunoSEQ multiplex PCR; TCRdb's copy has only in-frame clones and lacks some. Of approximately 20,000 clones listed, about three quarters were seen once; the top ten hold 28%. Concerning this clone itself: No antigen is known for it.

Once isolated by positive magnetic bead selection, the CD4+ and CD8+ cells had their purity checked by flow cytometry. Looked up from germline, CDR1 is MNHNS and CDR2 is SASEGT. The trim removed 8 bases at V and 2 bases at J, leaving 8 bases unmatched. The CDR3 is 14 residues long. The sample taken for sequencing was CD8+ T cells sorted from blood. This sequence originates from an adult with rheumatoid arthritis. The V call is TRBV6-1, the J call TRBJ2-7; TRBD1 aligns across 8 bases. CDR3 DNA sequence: TGTGCCAGCCATAAGGAACAGGGGGCCTACGAGCAGTACTTC. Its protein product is CASHKEQGAYEQYF.